The clone carrying this TCR beta chain was picked up many times. Assembly of TCR beta libraries relied on iRepertoire HTBI primers together with Arm-PCR of CDR3 regions. Each CDR3 protein is one row after TCRdb ran MiXCR on the multiplex PCR reads. The sample carries 530,000 or so distinct CDR3 sequences, approximately 13% recorded once. This sample stems from a study of regulatory T cells in long-lasting Graves disease. Time point defined: newly diagnosed GD, antithyroid drugs for less than 3 months. The authors made the TCR library using RNA they extracted from PBMCs. The V gene's germline CDR1 is SGHRS and CDR2 YFSETQ. With 4 bases removed from V and 7 bases from J, the gap between germline ends came to 6 bases. The CDR3 contains 11 residues. The sample was also reused in another study, on T cells in Graves' hyperthyroidism and ophthalmopathy.

The receptor was isolated from a man aged 25 to 40 with Graves disease. The chain carries TRBV5-1 and TRBJ2-1; unclear D gene. This specimen was peripheral blood mononuclear cells (PBMCs), taken at new diagnosis, from a patient treated with antithyroid drugs. The CDR3 sequence is CASSGHNEQFF. DNA for the CDR3: TGCGCCAGCAGCGGGCATAATGAGCAGTTCTTC.